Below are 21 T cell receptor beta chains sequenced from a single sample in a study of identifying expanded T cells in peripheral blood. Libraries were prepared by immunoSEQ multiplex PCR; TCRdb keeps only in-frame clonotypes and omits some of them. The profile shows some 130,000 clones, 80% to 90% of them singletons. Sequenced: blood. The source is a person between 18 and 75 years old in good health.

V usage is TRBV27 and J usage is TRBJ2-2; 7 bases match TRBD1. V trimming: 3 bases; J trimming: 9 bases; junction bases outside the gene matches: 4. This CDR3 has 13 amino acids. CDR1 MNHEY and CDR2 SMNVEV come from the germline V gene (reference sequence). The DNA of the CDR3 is TGTGCCAGCAGTTTTGTAGGGGGCCGGGAGCTGTTTTTT. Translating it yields CASSFVGGRELFF.

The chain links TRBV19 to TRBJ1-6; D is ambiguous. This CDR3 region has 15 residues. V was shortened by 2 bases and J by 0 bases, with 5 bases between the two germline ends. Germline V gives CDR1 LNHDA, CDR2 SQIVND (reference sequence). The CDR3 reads CASSIPSSYNSPLHF. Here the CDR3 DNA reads TGTGCCAGTAGTATACCGAGCTCCTATAATTCACCCCTCCACTTT.

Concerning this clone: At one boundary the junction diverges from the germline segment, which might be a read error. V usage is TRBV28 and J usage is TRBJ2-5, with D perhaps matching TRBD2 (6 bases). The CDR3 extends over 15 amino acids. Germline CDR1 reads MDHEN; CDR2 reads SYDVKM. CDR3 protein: CATLPEGLYQETQYF. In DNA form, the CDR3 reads TGCGCAACCCTTCCCGAGGGACTGTACCAAGAGACCCAGTACTTC.

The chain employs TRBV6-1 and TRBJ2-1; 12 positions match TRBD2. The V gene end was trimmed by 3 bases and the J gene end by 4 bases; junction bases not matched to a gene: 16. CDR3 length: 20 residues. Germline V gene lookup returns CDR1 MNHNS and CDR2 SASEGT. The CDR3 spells CASSEKGRASGGARYNEQFF. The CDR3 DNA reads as TGTGCCAGCAGTGAGAAGGGTCGGGCTAGCGGGGGGGCAAGGTACAATGAGCAGTTCTTC.

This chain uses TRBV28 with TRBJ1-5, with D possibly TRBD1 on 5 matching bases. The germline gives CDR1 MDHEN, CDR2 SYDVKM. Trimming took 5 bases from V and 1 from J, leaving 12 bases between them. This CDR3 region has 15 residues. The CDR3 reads CASSPWGDSNQPQHF. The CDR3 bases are TGTGCCAGCAGTCCTTGGGGGGACAGCAATCAGCCCCAGCATTTT.

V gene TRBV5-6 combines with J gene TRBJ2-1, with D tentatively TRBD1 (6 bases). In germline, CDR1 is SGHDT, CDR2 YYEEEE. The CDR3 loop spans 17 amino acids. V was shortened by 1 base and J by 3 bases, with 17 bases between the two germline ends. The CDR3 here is CASSLKAAGDNYNEQFF. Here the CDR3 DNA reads TGTGCCAGCAGCTTGAAAGCCGCCGGGGACAACTACAATGAGCAGTTCTTC.

This CDR3 is CASSSRTEYYEQYF. The CDR3 DNA follows: TGTGCCAGCAGCTCCCGGACAGAATACTACGAGCAGTACTTC. The J gene is TRBJ2-7, the V gene TRBV7-9; a weak D match, TRBD1 (6 bases). Germline loops: CDR1 SEHNR, CDR2 FQNEAQ (reference sequence). The CDR3 covers 14 residues. V lost 4 bases to trimming and J lost 3 bases, with 13 bases between them. The entire variable domain, with the rest obtained from reference TRBV7-9 and TRBJ2-7, is as follows: DTGVSQNPRHKITKRGQNVTFRCDPISEHNRLYWYRQTLGQGPEFLTYFQNEAQLEKSRLLSDRFSAERPKGSFSTLEIQRTEQGDSAMYLCASSSRTEYYEQYFGPGTRLTVT.

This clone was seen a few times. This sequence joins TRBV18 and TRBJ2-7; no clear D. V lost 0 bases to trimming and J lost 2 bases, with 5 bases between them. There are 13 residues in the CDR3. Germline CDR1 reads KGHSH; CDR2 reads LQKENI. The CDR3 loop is CASSPPGPYEQYF. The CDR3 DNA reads TGTGCCAGCTCACCACCGGGCCCCTACGAGCAGTACTTC.

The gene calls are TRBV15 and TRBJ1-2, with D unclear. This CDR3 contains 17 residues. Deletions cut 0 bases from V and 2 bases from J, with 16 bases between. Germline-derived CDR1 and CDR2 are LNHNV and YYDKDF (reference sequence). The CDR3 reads CATSRDTAYRVNYGYTF. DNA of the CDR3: TGTGCCACCAGCAGAGATACGGCGTATAGAGTGAACTATGGCTACACCTTC. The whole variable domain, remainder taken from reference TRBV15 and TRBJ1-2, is DAMVIQNPRYQVTQFGKPVTLSCSQTLNHNVMYWYQQKSSQAPKLLFHYYDKDFNNEADTPDNFQSRRPNTSFCFLDIRSPGLGDTAMYLCATSRDTAYRVNYGYTFGSGTRLTVV.

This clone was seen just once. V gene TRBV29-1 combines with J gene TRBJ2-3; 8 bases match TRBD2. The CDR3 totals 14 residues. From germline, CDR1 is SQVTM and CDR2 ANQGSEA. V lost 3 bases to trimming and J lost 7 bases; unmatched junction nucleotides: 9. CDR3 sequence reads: CSVESSGASNTQYF. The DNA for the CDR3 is TGCAGCGTTGAGAGTAGCGGGGCCTCGAATACGCAGTATTTT.

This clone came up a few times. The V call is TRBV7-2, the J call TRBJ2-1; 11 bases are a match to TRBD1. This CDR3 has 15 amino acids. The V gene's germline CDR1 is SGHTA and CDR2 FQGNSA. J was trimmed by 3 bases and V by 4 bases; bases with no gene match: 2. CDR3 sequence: CASSSGTGGYNEQFF. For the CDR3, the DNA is TGTGCCAGCAGCTCCGGGACAGGGGGCTACAATGAGCAGTTCTTC.

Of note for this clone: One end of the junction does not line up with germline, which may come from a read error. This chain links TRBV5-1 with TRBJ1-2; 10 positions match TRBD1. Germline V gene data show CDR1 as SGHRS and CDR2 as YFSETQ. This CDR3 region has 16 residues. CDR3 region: CASSLEDRDRGHGYTF. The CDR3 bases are TGTGCCAGCAGCTTGGAAGATCGGGACAGGGGTCATGGCTACACCTTC. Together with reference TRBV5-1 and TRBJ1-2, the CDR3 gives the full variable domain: KAGVTQTPRYLIKTRGQQVTLSCSPISGHRSVSWYQQTPGQGLQFLFEYFSETQRNKGNFPGRFSGRQFSNSRSEMNVSTLELGDSALYLCASSLEDRDRGHGYTFGSGTRLTVV.

This CDR3 is CASSPPISGGLAFF. The CDR3 DNA is TGTGCCAGCTCACCACCGATCTCTGGGGGGCTGGCTTTCTTT. V usage is TRBV18 and J usage is TRBJ1-1, with D perhaps TRBD1 (6 bases). The germline CDR1 and CDR2 sequences are KGHSH and LQKENI. Trimming took 0 bases from V and 11 from J, leaving 16 bases between them. CDR3 size: 14 residues. Drawing the rest from reference TRBV18 and TRBJ1-1, the complete variable domain is NAGVMQNPRHLVRRRGQEARLRCSPMKGHSHVYWYRQLPEEGLKFMVYLQKENIIDESGMPKERFSAEFPKEGPSILRIQQVVRGDSAAYFCASSPPISGGLAFFGQGTRLTVV.

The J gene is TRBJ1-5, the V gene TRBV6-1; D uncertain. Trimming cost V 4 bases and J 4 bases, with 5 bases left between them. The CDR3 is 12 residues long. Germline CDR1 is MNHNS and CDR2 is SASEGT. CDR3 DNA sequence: TGTGCCAGCAGTGGACTAAATCAGCCCCAGCATTTT. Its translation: CASSGLNQPQHF.

The CDR3 nucleotides read TGCGCCAGCAGCCAAGATTTGGCCTACGAGCAGTACTTC. Translated: CASSQDLAYEQYF. The gene calls are TRBV4-3 and TRBJ2-7; D remains ambiguous. The CDR3 sequence is 13 residues long. Germline V lookup: CDR1 LGHNA, CDR2 YSLEER. V shed 0 bases and J shed 2 bases, with 5 bases lying between them.

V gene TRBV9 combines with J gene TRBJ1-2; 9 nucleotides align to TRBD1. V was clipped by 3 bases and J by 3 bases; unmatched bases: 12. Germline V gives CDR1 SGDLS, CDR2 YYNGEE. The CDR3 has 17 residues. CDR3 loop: CASSGGTGLASYYGYTF. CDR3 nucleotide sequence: TGTGCCAGCAGCGGAGGGACAGGGTTAGCCTCCTACTATGGCTACACCTTC.

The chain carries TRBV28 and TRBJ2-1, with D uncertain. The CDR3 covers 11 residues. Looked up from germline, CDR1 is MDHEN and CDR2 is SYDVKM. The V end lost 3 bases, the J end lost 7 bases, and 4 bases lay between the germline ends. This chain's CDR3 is CASSFENEQFF. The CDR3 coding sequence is TGTGCCAGCAGTTTTGAGAATGAGCAGTTCTTC.

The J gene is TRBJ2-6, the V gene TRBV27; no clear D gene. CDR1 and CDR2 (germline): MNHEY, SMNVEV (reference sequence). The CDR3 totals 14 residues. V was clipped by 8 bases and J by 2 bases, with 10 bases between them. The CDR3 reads CASATSTGANVLTF. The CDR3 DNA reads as TGTGCCAGCGCTACATCTACTGGGGCCAACGTCCTGACTTTC.

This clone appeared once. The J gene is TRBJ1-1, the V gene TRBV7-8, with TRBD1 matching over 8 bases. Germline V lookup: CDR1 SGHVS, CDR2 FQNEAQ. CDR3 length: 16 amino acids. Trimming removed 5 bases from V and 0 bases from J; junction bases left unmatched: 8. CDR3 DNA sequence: TGTGCCAGCAGCCGGGCCCGGACAGGGATGAACACTGAAGCTTTCTTT. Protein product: CASSRARTGMNTEAFF.

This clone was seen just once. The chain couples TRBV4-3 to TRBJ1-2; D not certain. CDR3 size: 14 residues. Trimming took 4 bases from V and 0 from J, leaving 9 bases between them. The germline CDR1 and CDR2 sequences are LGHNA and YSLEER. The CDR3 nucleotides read TGCGCCAGCAGCCCATTAGACCCTAACTATGGCTACACCTTC. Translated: CASSPLDPNYGYTF.

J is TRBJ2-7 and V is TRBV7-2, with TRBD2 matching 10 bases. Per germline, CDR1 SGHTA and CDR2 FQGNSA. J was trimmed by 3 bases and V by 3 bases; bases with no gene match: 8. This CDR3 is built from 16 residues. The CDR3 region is CASSLNSGGAFYEQYF. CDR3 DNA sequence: TGTGCCAGCAGCTTGAACAGCGGGGGGGCTTTCTACGAGCAGTACTTC.